These 13 T cell receptor beta chains share one sample of origin, sequenced in a study of blood T cell repertoires in COVID-19. The data were produced by immunoSEQ multiplex PCR, yet TCRdb's version contains in-frame clones alone and is incomplete. Altogether about 120,000 clones are present, about 79% being singletons, with the ten largest covering 2.3%. Sequencing was done on a sample of peripheral blood. These receptors all come from a man aged 65-85 years with acute or convalescent COVID-19.

This clone was seen only once. The chain carries TRBV3-1 (or the pseudogene TRBV3-2) and TRBJ2-1, with D possibly TRBD2 on 6 matching bases. This CDR3 is built from 15 residues. With 4 bases removed from V and 9 bases from J, the gap between germline ends came to 19 bases. Germline lookup yields CDR1 LGHDT and CDR2 YNNKEL (reference sequence). CDR3 DNA: TGTGCCAGCAGCCCCCGGGACTTCCGGCCCCTTGAGCAGTTCTTC. Residues: CASSPRDFRPLEQFF.

This clone has more than one count but fewer than ten. This chain uses TRBV5-8 with TRBJ2-7; D possibly corresponds to TRBD2 (5 bases). The CDR3 covers 13 residues. The germline V gene has CDR1 SGHTS and CDR2 YDEGEE. Between the trimmed V and J ends, which lost 2 bases and 5 bases, there was a span of 11 bases. CDR3 amino acids: CASSFRGRDEQYF. CDR3 DNA sequence: TGTGCCAGCAGCTTTCGGGGTCGGGACGAGCAGTACTTC.

V usage is TRBV7-2 and J usage is TRBJ2-7; unclear D gene. The CDR3 covers 15 residues. Germline values: CDR1 SGHTA, CDR2 FQGNSA. V gave up 0 bases and J gave up 2 bases, with 11 bases separating them. CDR3 sequence (DNA): TGTGCCAGCAGCTTAGCGCATGGTCACACCTACGAGCAGTACTTC. Translated: CASSLAHGHTYEQYF.

The chain combines TRBV15 with TRBJ1-1, with a possible D match to TRBD1 (6 bases). Per the germline V gene, CDR1 is LNHNV and CDR2 is YYDKDF (reference sequence). Trimming shortened V by 0 bases and J by 10 bases, and 12 bases separated the two germline ends. This CDR3 comprises 13 residues. CDR3 sequence reads: CATSRDKQGTAFF. As DNA, the CDR3 is TGTGCCACCAGCAGAGATAAGCAGGGGACAGCTTTCTTT.

This clone has just a few counts. The V gene is TRBV9, the J gene TRBJ2-1, with TRBD2 identical over 7 bases. CDR1 is SGDLS and CDR2 is YYNGEE in the germline V gene. The V and J ends lost 4 bases and 2 bases, in that order; junction bases with no gene match: 3. The CDR3 spans 14 residues. CDR3 in amino acids: CASSLRGAYNEQFF. The CDR3 DNA reads TGTGCCAGCAGCCTCCGGGGGGCCTACAATGAGCAGTTCTTC.

V usage is TRBV6-5 and J usage is TRBJ1-2; TRBD1 matches at 8 bases. This CDR3 is 15 amino acids long. The junction had 8 bases not matched to a gene; V was cut back by 1 base and J by 7 bases. Germline CDR1 and CDR2: MNHEY and SVGAGI. The chain's CDR3 is CASSYYLQGEGGYTF. The CDR3 DNA sequence: TGTGCCAGCAGTTACTACCTACAGGGGGAGGGTGGCTACACCTTC.

The gene calls are TRBV6-1 and TRBJ1-2; D is unresolved. The CDR3 contains 12 residues. Germline lookup yields CDR1 MNHNS and CDR2 SASEGT. Trimming took 1 base from V and 4 from J, leaving 4 bases between them. CDR3 DNA: TGTGCCAGCAGTGAAGGTAGCTATGGCTACACCTTC. Its protein product is CASSEGSYGYTF.

The rearrangement joins TRBV4-2 to TRBJ2-7; 7 positions agree with TRBD2. The germline V gene has CDR1 LGHNA and CDR2 YNFKEQ. The CDR3 runs to 15 residues. The V segment lost 0 bases and the J segment 3 bases; nucleotides outside the gene matches: 5. CDR3: CASSQDYGGFYEQYF. The CDR3, as DNA: TGTGCCAGCAGCCAAGACTACGGGGGGTTCTACGAGCAGTACTTC.

This clone has more than one count but fewer than ten. The rearrangement uses TRBV7-2 and TRBJ1-6; unclear D gene. This CDR3 has 13 amino acids. Germline CDR1 is SGHTA and CDR2 is FQGNSA. V was pared by 5 bases and J by 12 bases, with 14 bases between. CDR3 sequence: CASSPRRSGPLHF. In nucleotides, the CDR3 is TGTGCCAGCAGCCCCCGGAGGTCGGGACCCCTCCACTTT. The whole variable domain, remainder taken from reference TRBV7-2 and TRBJ1-6, is GAGVSQSPSNKVTEKGKDVELRCDPISGHTALYWYRQSLGQGLEFLIYFQGNSAPDKSGLPSDRFSAERTGGSVSTLTIQRTQQEDSAVYLCASSPRRSGPLHFGNGTRLTVT.

V gene TRBV9 combines with J gene TRBJ2-1; a possible D gene is TRBD2 (7 bases). The CDR3 spans 15 residues. Germline values: CDR1 SGDLS, CDR2 YYNGEE. The germline V and J ends were trimmed by 3 bases and 6 bases, with 16 bases remaining between them. The CDR3 coding sequence is TGTGCCAGCAGCGCCGGGGGGCCCCTTATCAATGAGCAGTTCTTC. This sequence encodes CASSAGGPLINEQFF.

The chain employs TRBV11-3 and TRBJ1-2; 8 nucleotides line up with TRBD1. The CDR3 spans 14 residues. Germline V gives CDR1 SGHNT, CDR2 YENEEA. V gave up 5 bases and J gave up 2 bases; unmatched junction bases: 4. The CDR3 sequence is CASSPRQGNYGYTF. For the CDR3, the DNA is TGTGCCAGCAGCCCTAGACAGGGGAACTATGGCTACACCTTC.

The gene calls are TRBV18 and TRBJ1-6; the D gene is possibly TRBD1 (6 bases). V shed 4 bases and J shed 7 bases, with 14 bases lying between them. Germline CDR1 and CDR2: KGHSH and LQKENI. This CDR3 is built from 15 residues. The CDR3: CASSREAGANSPLHF. In DNA, the CDR3 is TGTGCCAGCTCACGAGAGGCAGGGGCAAATTCACCCCTCCACTTT.

The V call is TRBV19, the J call TRBJ2-3; tentatively, D is TRBD1 (5 bases). The CDR3 consists of 14 residues. The germline V and J ends were trimmed by 3 bases and 4 bases, with 11 bases remaining between them. Germline V lookup: CDR1 LNHDA, CDR2 SQIVND (reference sequence). This CDR3 is CASSMGLAPDTQYF. The CDR3 DNA follows: TGTGCCAGTAGTATGGGGCTCGCCCCAGATACGCAGTATTTT.